The 19 T cell receptor beta chains given below trace back to one sample, sequenced in a study of blood T cell repertoires in COVID-19. Only in-frame clones appear in the TCRdb table, and some are missing; sequencing was by immunoSEQ multiplex PCR. The data contain 150,000 to 200,000 clones, around nine tenths of them seen just once; the ten biggest clones take up approximately 6.7%. The specimen sequenced was peripheral blood. Receptor source: a man aged 35-49 years with acute or convalescent COVID-19.

To note about this clone: Relative to the germline gene, one junction end is altered; a read error may explain this. The chain uses TRBV7-7 and TRBJ2-2; TRBD2 matches 8 bases. The CDR3 has 15 residues. From germline, CDR1 is SSHAT and CDR2 FNYEAQ (reference sequence). Here the CDR3 reads CASSFSGGESGELFF. CDR3 nucleotide sequence: TGTGCTAGCAGCTTTTCGGGAGGGGAGTCCGGGGAGCTGTTTTTT.

This rearrangement joins TRBV7-2 to TRBJ1-1; 8 bases are a match to TRBD1. Per the germline V gene, CDR1 is SGHTA and CDR2 is FQGNSA. The CDR3 covers 15 residues. V lost 6 bases and J lost 4; bases outside the gene matches: 10. CDR3 loop: CASRLQGGGGTEAFF. As DNA, the CDR3 is TGTGCCAGCAGGTTACAGGGGGGAGGTGGCACTGAAGCTTTCTTT.

The chain links TRBV5-8 to TRBJ2-4, with 9 bases aligning to TRBD2. Trimming at V came to 2 bases and at J to 2 bases, leaving 5 bases not matched to a gene. The CDR3 extends over 16 amino acids. CDR1 is SGHTS and CDR2 is YDEGEE in the germline V gene. The DNA of the CDR3 is TGTGCCAGCAGCTTCAGCGGGGGGTTTTCCAAAAACATTCAGTACTTC. This encodes CASSFSGGFSKNIQYF. The full variable domain, in which reference TRBV5-8 and TRBJ2-4 provide the parts outside the CDR3, is EAGVTQSPTHLIKTRGQQATLRCSPISGHTSVYWYQQALGLGLQFLLWYDEGEERNRGNFPPRFSGRQFPNYSSELNVNALELEDSALYLCASSFSGGFSKNIQYFGAGTRLSVL.

This clone was detected only once. V usage is TRBV5-1 and J usage is TRBJ1-2; TRBD1 matches at 9 bases. This CDR3 has 16 amino acids. CDR1 is SGHRS, CDR2 YFSETQ, per germline. The V segment lost 4 bases and the J segment 1 base; nucleotides outside the gene matches: 8. The CDR3 spells CASSLWTGEGNYGYTF. The DNA for the CDR3 is TGCGCCAGCAGCCTGTGGACAGGGGAGGGTAACTATGGCTACACCTTC.

The V gene is TRBV10-1, the J gene TRBJ1-1; 7 bases agree with TRBD1. This CDR3 comprises 13 residues. Germline CDR1 is WNHNN and CDR2 is SYGVQD (reference sequence). Unmatched junction bases numbered 9, after V lost 6 bases and J lost 8 bases. The CDR3 nucleotides read TGCGCCAGCAGCGTTGACAGGGACGCCGAAGCTTTCTTT. Translating gives CASSVDRDAEAFF.

The V gene is TRBV18, the J gene TRBJ1-1; 7 bases map to TRBD1. This CDR3 region has 16 residues. V was clipped by 3 bases and J by 9 bases; unmatched bases: 16. Germline V gene data show CDR1 as KGHSH and CDR2 as LQKENI. As DNA, the CDR3 is TGTGCCAGCTCACCCCGGGACAGCGGATCGTTGATTAAAGCTTTCTTT. The encoded protein is CASSPRDSGSLIKAFF.

The gene calls are TRBV5-1 and TRBJ1-1; TRBD1 might be the D (6 bases). Germline V CDR1 and CDR2: SGHRS, YFSETQ. The V gene lost 5 bases and the J gene lost 0 bases, with 23 bases spanning the gap. This CDR3 comprises 18 residues. The CDR3, as DNA: TGCGCCAGCAGAGAAGAAGTCCTCCCCGGACAGTTGAACACTGAAGCTTTCTTT. Protein product: CASREEVLPGQLNTEAFF.

V gene TRBV18 combines with J gene TRBJ1-5; D remains unclear. The CDR3 spans 18 residues. V was pared by 6 bases and J by 1 base, with 22 bases between. Germline V gene sequence: CDR1 KGHSH, CDR2 LQKENI. CDR3 sequence reads: CASSLLKVPLGSNQPQHF. The CDR3, as DNA: TGTGCCAGCTCCCTACTAAAGGTCCCACTTGGGAGCAATCAGCCCCAGCATTTT.

The chain has TRBV7-8 and TRBJ1-5; D is ambiguous. This CDR3 has 15 residues. The germline V gene has CDR1 SGHVS and CDR2 FQNEAQ. The V gene lost 1 base and the J gene lost 10 bases, with 17 bases spanning the gap. CDR3 in amino acids: CASSLDTGRGGPQHF. CDR3 coding DNA: TGTGCCAGCAGCTTAGACACGGGCCGGGGTGGACCCCAGCATTTT.

The chain couples TRBV6-1 to TRBJ1-5, with 8 bases lining up with TRBD1. Trimming took 1 base from V and 4 from J; bases not matched to a gene: 6. The CDR3 is made up of 16 amino acids. Germline CDR1 MNHNS, CDR2 SASEGT. Here the CDR3 reads CASSEEGRGPNQPQHF. CDR3 nucleotide sequence: TGTGCCAGCAGTGAAGAAGGCAGGGGGCCGAATCAGCCCCAGCATTTT.

The V gene is TRBV3-1 (or the pseudogene TRBV3-2), the J gene TRBJ2-3; 10 nucleotides line up with TRBD2. V shed 4 bases and J 2 bases; nucleotides not matched to a gene: 12. The CDR3 spans 18 residues. Germline V lookup: CDR1 LGHDT, CDR2 YNNKEL (reference sequence). CDR3 nucleotide sequence: TGTGCCAGCAGCCCCTCGAAAGGGACTAGCGCCTACACAGATACGCAGTATTTT. Encoded protein: CASSPSKGTSAYTDTQYF.

The gene calls are TRBV7-9 and TRBJ1-2, with 7 bases that match TRBD1. This CDR3 contains 13 residues. The ends lost 5 bases at V and 4 bases at J; junction bases unmatched: 4. Germline V gives CDR1 SEHNR, CDR2 FQNEAQ (reference sequence). The CDR3 region is CASSPEGAYGYTF. DNA of the CDR3: TGTGCCAGCAGCCCAGAGGGGGCCTATGGCTACACCTTC.

This sequence joins TRBV6-1 and TRBJ2-6, with D perhaps TRBD2 (5 bases). Germline V gene sequence: CDR1 MNHNS, CDR2 SASEGT. The CDR3 contains 19 residues. V was pared by 4 bases and J by 0 bases, with 19 bases between. CDR3 nucleotides: TGTGCCAGCAGTGCCTGGGCCGCCACGGGGAGCTCTGGGGCCAACGTCCTGACTTTC. Translated: CASSAWAATGSSGANVLTF.

The chain employs TRBV2 and TRBJ2-1; D gene uncertain. The CDR3 covers 15 residues. CDR1 is SNHLY and CDR2 is FYNNEI in the germline V gene. Deletions cut 0 bases from V and 4 bases from J, with 10 bases between. CDR3 nucleotides: TGTGCCAGCAGTGAAGCGTTCGACTTTTACAATGAGCAGTTCTTC. Its translation is CASSEAFDFYNEQFF.

The chain couples TRBV18 to TRBJ2-7; possibly TRBD1 for D (6 bases). Germline-derived CDR1 and CDR2 are KGHSH and LQKENI. The V and J ends lost 6 bases and 3 bases respectively, with 15 bases between them. The CDR3 is 14 amino acids. This CDR3 reads CASSPGQSHYEQYF. The CDR3, as DNA: TGTGCCAGCTCCCCAGGACAGAGTCACTACGAGCAGTACTTC.

V and J are TRBV6-5 and TRBJ2-7; 7 bases map to TRBD1. The germline gives CDR1 MNHEY, CDR2 SVGAGI. The CDR3 extends over 15 amino acids. J was trimmed by 0 bases and V by 6 bases; bases with no gene match: 8. The DNA for the CDR3 is TGTGCCAGCAGCGTTACCGACAGGGACTCCTACGAGCAGTACTTC. Protein sequence: CASSVTDRDSYEQYF.

Worth noting for this clone: The same CDR3 also results from other DNA sequences found in this sample. The rearrangement uses TRBV7-3 and TRBJ2-3; 8 positions match TRBD2. There are 15 residues in the CDR3. Germline V gene lookup returns CDR1 SGHTA and CDR2 FQGTGA. Trimming at V came to 2 bases and at J to 0 bases, leaving 1 base not matched to a gene. CDR3: CASSLAGGSTDTQYF. In DNA form, the CDR3 reads TGTGCCAGCAGCTTAGCGGGGGGAAGCACAGATACGCAGTATTTT.

The genes are TRBV23-1 and TRBJ2-7, with 7 bases aligning to TRBD1. TRBV23-1 counts as an open reading frame of uncertain function. The V segment lost 4 bases and the J segment 0 bases; nucleotides outside the gene matches: 9. The CDR3 consists of 16 residues. The CDR3 DNA reads TGCGCCAGCAGTCCCAAAGACAGGGCAAGCTCCTACGAGCAGTACTTC. Protein sequence: CASSPKDRASSYEQYF.

The V and J genes are TRBV6-5 and TRBJ2-1; tentatively, D is TRBD1 (6 bases). CDR3 length equals 16 residues. The germline CDR1 and CDR2 sequences are MNHEY and SVGAGI. Trimming cost V 0 bases and J 2 bases, with 11 bases left between them. For the CDR3, the DNA is TGTGCCAGCAGTTACTCGATCCAGGGGCCCTACAATGAGCAGTTCTTC. Its translation: CASSYSIQGPYNEQFF.